This T cell receptor (beta chain) originates from a study of blood T cell repertoires in COVID-19. Study-wide context: COVID-19 samples from acute and convalescent phases originated in the United States, Italy and Spain. The analysed material was cDNA or gDNA that came from T cells, B-cell-depleted T cells, or PBMCs.

This clone has more than one count but fewer than ten. CDR1 and CDR2 from the germline V gene are MGHRA and YSYEKL. This CDR3 spans 15 amino acids. V shed 2 bases and J shed 5 bases, with 15 bases lying between them. In the authors' workflow: Amplifying reference gene primers gave estimates of nucleated cell counts. Sequenced by immunoSEQ multiplex PCR; TCRdb stores in-frame clones only, minus some. The V and J calls and clone size were taken over from that table, and D and trimming were inferred from the DNA. The sample lists approximately 170,000 clones, less than 90% seen once, with about 1% in the top ten.

The sequence was collected from a man between 25 and 39 years old with acute or convalescent COVID-19. The gene calls are TRBV4-1 and TRBJ2-5; TRBD1 is a possible D gene (5 bases). Source material: peripheral blood. The CDR3 bases are TGCGCCAGCAGCCAAAGTGAGGCTAGGGGTGAGACCCAGTACTTC. This codes for CASSQSEARGETQYF.